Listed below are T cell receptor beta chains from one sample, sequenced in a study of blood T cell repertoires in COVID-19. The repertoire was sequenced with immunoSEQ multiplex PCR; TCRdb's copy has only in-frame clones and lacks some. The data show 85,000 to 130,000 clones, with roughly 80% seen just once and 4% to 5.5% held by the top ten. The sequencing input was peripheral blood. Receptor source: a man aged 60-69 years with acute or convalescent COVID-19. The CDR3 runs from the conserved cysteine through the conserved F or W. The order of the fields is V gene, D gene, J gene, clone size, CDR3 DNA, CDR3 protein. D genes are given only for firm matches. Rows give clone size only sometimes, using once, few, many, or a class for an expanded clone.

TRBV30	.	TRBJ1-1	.	TGTGCCTGGAGTGTAGGGGTACAAGGACTGAACACTGAAGCTTTCTTT	CAWSVGVQGLNTEAFF
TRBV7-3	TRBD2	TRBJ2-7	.	TGTGCCAGCAGTCCAGCGGGAGGGCAAGCCTACGAGCAGTACTTC	CASSPAGGQAYEQYF
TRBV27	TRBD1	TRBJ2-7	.	TGTGCCAGCAGTTTGGGACAGGGGGACCTCGACGAGCAGTACTTC	CASSLGQGDLDEQYF
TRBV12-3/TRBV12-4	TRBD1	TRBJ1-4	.	TGTGCCAGCAGTAATACAGGGGTGGAAAAACTGTTTTTT	CASSNTGVEKLFF
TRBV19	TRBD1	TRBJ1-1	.	TGTGCCAGTAGTACCTTAGGACAGGGCGAAGCTTTCTTT	CASSTLGQGEAFF
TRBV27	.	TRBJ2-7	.	TGTGCCAGCAGTACTGCCCGGGACACAGGCTACGAGCAGTACTTC	CASSTARDTGYEQYF
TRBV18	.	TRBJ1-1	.	TGTGCCAGCTCACCAGGGGACACAAGGAACACTGAAGCTTTCTTT	CASSPGDTRNTEAFF
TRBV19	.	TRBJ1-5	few	TGTGCCAGTAGTATAGTAGCAGAAATCAATCAGCCCCAGCATTTT	CASSIVAEINQPQHF
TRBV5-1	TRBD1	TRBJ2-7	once	TGCGCCAGCAGCTTGGACAGGGGGCCCTCCTACGAGCAGTACTTC	CASSLDRGPSYEQYF
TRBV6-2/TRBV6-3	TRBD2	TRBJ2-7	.	TGTGCCAGCAGTTACCGGCCTAGCGGGAGTCGCTCCTACGAGCAGTACTTC	CASSYRPSGSRSYEQYF
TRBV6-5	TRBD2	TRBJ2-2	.	TGTGCCAGCAGACCACGGGGGGACACCGGGGAGCTGTTTTTT	CASRPRGDTGELFF
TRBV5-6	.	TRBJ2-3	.	TGTGCCAGCATGGGGACTGGCACAGATACGCAGTATTTT	CASMGTGTDTQYF
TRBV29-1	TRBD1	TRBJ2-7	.	TGCAGCGCCCTGACAGGGGGCGGCTACGAGCAGTACTTC	CSALTGGGYEQYF
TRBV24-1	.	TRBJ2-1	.	TGTGCCACCAGTGATTACGACTCTTGGTACAATGAGCAGTTCTTC	CATSDYDSWYNEQFF
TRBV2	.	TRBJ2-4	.	TGTGCCACCCGGGGGGACACCCAAAACATTCAGTACTTC	CATRGDTQNIQYF
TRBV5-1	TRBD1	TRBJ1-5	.	TGCGCCAGCAGCCCTACGCCAGGGGGTGATCAGCCCCAGCATTTT	CASSPTPGGDQPQHF
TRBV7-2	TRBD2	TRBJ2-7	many	TGTGCCAGCAGCTCGGCCGTCAGCGGGAACGAGCAGTACTTC	CASSSAVSGNEQYF
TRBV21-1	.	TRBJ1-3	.	TGTGCCAGCAGCAAAGGGAAAGGGGGCATGAGAAACACCATATATTTT	CASSKGKGGMRNTIYF
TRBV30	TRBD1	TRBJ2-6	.	TGTGCCTGGAGAGGACAGGGTACCCTCTCTGGGGCCAACGTCCTGACTTTC	CAWRGQGTLSGANVLTF
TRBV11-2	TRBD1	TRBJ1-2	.	TGTGCCAGCAGCCCCGACAGGGGAATAAACTATGGCTACACCTTC	CASSPDRGINYGYTF
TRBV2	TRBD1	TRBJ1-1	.	TGTGCCAGCAGCCGGCCCGGACAGGGTTACACTGAAGCTTTCTTT	CASSRPGQGYTEAFF
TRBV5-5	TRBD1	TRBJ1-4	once	TGTGCCAGCAGCTCCCAAGGGGGCGGTAATGAAAAACTGTTTTTT	CASSSQGGGNEKLFF
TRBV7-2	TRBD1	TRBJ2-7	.	TGTGCCAGCAACATGCTTCAGACAGGGAGCTACGAGCAGTACTTC	CASNMLQTGSYEQYF
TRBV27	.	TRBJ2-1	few	TGTGCCAGCAGTTTAGGACAGTTGTTTTACAATGAGCAGTTCTTC	CASSLGQLFYNEQFF
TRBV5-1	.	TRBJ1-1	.	TGCGCCAGCAGCTTGGAAATGGGGAGGAACACTGAAGCTTTCTTT	CASSLEMGRNTEAFF
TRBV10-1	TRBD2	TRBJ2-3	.	TGCGCCAGCAGCGAGGAGGGCGGGGGTGGAACGCAGTATTTT	CASSEEGGGGTQYF
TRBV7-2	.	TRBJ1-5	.	TGTGCCAGCAGCCTTCAGGCAGGGGCAGATCAGCCCCAGCATTTT	CASSLQAGADQPQHF
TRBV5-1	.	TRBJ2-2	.	TGCGCCAGCAGTCTGGTACAGGGCCCCACCGGGGAGCTGTTTTTT	CASSLVQGPTGELFF
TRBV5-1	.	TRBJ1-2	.	TGCGCCAGCAGCTCAGGGGTGTATGGCTACACCTTC	CASSSGVYGYTF
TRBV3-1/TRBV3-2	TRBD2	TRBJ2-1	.	TGTGCCAGCAGAGATCAGGCTAGCGGGAGATCCAATGAGCAGTTCTTC	CASRDQASGRSNEQFF
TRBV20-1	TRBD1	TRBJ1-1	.	TGCAGTGCTAGTCAAAGGGGGCCGAATACTGAAGCTTTCTTT	CSASQRGPNTEAFF
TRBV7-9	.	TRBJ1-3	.	TGTGCCAGCATCCATTCCCGAGGGCGTGGCACCATATATTTT	CASIHSRGRGTIYF
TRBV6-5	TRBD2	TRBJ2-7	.	TGTGCCAGCAGACCGGGGGGGTACTCCTACGAGCAGTACTTC	CASRPGGYSYEQYF
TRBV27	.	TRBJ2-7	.	TGTGCCAGCAGACGCCAGGATACCTCCTACGAGCAGTACTTC	CASRRQDTSYEQYF
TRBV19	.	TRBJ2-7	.	TGTGCCAGTAGGGGCCTCGTTCACGAGCAGTACTTC	CASRGLVHEQYF
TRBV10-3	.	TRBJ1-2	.	TGTGCCATCAGTGGAGGGACTCTTATCGGCGGCTACACCTTC	CAISGGTLIGGYTF
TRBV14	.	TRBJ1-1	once	TGTGCCAGCAGCCAAGCGAGGCAGGGGCGGACTGAAGCTTTCTTT	CASSQARQGRTEAFF
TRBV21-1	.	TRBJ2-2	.	TGTGCCAGCAGCTTCCATTTTACAGGACGCGGCACCGGGGAGCTGTTTTTT	CASSFHFTGRGTGELFF
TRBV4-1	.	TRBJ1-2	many	TGCGCCAGCAGCCAAGACCCCAGCGGGGGTGCGTTTGGCTACACCTTC	CASSQDPSGGAFGYTF
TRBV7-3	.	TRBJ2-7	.	TGTGCCAGCAGCTTTGATTCTAGCTCCTACGAGCAGTACTTC	CASSFDSSSYEQYF
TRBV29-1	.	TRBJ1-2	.	TGCAGCGTGGGCCAACAGGGTTATGGCTACACCTTC	CSVGQQGYGYTF
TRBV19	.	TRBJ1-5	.	TGTGCCAGTAGTGGACAGCGTTTTAATCAGCCCCAGCATTTT	CASSGQRFNQPQHF
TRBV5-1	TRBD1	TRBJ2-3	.	TGCGCCAGCAGCTTGGGTTCACAGGGGGCGACAGATACGCAGTATTTT	CASSLGSQGATDTQYF
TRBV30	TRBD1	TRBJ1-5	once	TGTGCCTGGAGTGGGACAGGGAGCCAGCCCCAGCATTTT	CAWSGTGSQPQHF
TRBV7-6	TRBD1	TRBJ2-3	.	TGTGCCAGCAGCTTAGAGGGACAGGACACAGATACGCAGTATTTT	CASSLEGQDTDTQYF
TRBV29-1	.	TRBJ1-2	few	TGCAGCGTTGATTCTGGCCCCCTTAACTATGGCTACACCTTC	CSVDSGPLNYGYTF
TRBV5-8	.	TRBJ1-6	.	TGTGCCAGCAGCTTGGGGCAGGGCACCTATAATTCACCCCTCCACTTT	CASSLGQGTYNSPLHF
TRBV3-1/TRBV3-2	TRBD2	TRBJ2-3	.	TGTGCCAGCAGCCAACGCGGACTAGCTGATACGCAGTATTTT	CASSQRGLADTQYF
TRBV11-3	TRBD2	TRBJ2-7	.	TGTGCCAGCAGCTTGGGTACCCTAGCGGGGTCCTCCTACGAGCAGTACTTC	CASSLGTLAGSSYEQYF
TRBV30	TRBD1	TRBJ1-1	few	TGTGCCTGGAGCAGAAGTATGACAGGGATGAACACTGAAGCTTTCTTT	CAWSRSMTGMNTEAFF
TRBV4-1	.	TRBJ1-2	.	TGCGCCAGCAGCCGAGGGAACTATGGCTACACCTTC	CASSRGNYGYTF
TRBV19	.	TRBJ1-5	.	TGTGCCAGTAGTAAGGAGGGGATTAGCAATCAGCCCCAGCATTTT	CASSKEGISNQPQHF
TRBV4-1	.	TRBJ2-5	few	TGCGCCAGCAGCCGCCTCCTCCTGGGCGGGTTTCAAGAGACCCAGTACTTC	CASSRLLLGGFQETQYF
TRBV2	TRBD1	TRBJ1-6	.	TGTGCCAGCAGGTTCTGGACAGGGTATAATTCACCCCTCCACTTT	CASRFWTGYNSPLHF
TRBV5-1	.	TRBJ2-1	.	TGCGCCAGCAGCTTGGCCGACCCTCGGGGGTACAATGAGCAGTTCTTC	CASSLADPRGYNEQFF
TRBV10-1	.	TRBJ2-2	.	TGCGCCAGCAGTGAATCGGGGAACACCGGGGAGCTGTTTTTT	CASSESGNTGELFF